The next 26 T cell receptor beta chains were all read from a single sample in a study of shared clonotypes between healthy human individuals. Terminally differentiated effector memory CD45RA+ cells were left out of the naive CD8 fraction, which was CD45RO-negative and positively selected for CCR7. The table came from immunoSEQ multiplex PCR; TCRdb's copy has only in-frame clones and leaves some out. The sample includes around 650,000 clones, about 95% of them seen just once. What was sequenced was naive CD8+ T cells sorted from blood. These receptors were taken from a woman younger than 45 in good health.

The V and J genes are TRBV6-5 and TRBJ2-2; no definite D call. V dropped 5 bases and J dropped 8 bases, with 9 bases sitting between them. CDR1 is MNHEY and CDR2 is SVGAGI in the germline V gene. This CDR3 spans 12 amino acids. CDR3 in amino acids: CASSLILGELFF. DNA for the CDR3: TGTGCCAGCAGTCTGATACTAGGGGAGCTGTTTTTT.

The chain uses TRBV4-1 and TRBJ2-7, with TRBD1 matching 8 bases. CDR1 MGHRA and CDR2 YSYEKL come from the germline V gene. CDR3 length: 16 amino acids. With 2 bases clipped from V and 4 bases from J, the junction kept 10 bases outside the gene matches. CDR3 nucleotides: TGCGCCAGCAGCCAATCTGCGGGACAGGATTTTTACGAGCAGTACTTC. Protein product: CASSQSAGQDFYEQYF.

This chain uses TRBV7-6 with TRBJ2-7; D remains ambiguous. Germline loops: CDR1 SGHVS, CDR2 FNYEAQ. V lost 2 bases, J lost 3 bases, and 11 bases lay in between. The CDR3 extends over 14 amino acids. CDR3 sequence reads: CASSLSVAHYEQYF. The CDR3 DNA reads TGTGCCAGCAGCTTATCCGTTGCGCACTACGAGCAGTACTTC.

For the CDR3, the DNA is TGTGCCAGCAGTCCCGACCGGCCCTCCGAGCAGTACTTC. This sequence encodes CASSPDRPSEQYF. The V gene is TRBV5-4, the J gene TRBJ2-7; D remains unclear. Trimming shortened V by 5 bases and J by 6 bases, and 15 bases separated the two germline ends. The CDR3 has 13 residues. Germline V gene sequence: CDR1 SGHNT, CDR2 YYREEE (reference sequence).

In its sample, this clone was seen once. The chain couples TRBV27 to TRBJ2-7; 8 positions match TRBD1. Losses at the gene ends were 5 bases for V and 6 bases for J; bases not matched to a gene: 9. The germline V gene encodes CDR1 MNHEY and CDR2 SMNVEV (reference sequence). CDR3 length: 14 residues. CDR3 nucleotide sequence: TGTGCCAGCAGTGCCGGACAGGGTTTAATCGAGCAGTACTTC. Its protein product is CASSAGQGLIEQYF.

This chain connects TRBV28 to TRBJ2-3; TRBD2 agrees at 13 bases. With V trimmed by 4 bases and J by 2 bases, 6 bases remained unmatched. The length of the CDR3 is 17 residues. The germline V gene encodes CDR1 MDHEN and CDR2 SYDVKM. The CDR3 DNA is TGTGCCAGCAGTTATGGACTAGCGGGGGCGCACACAGATACGCAGTATTTT. Translating it yields CASSYGLAGAHTDTQYF.

The chain has TRBV10-2 and TRBJ1-1, with no clear D. V lost 2 bases and J 0 bases, leaving 10 bases between the germline ends. The length of the CDR3 is 15 residues. The V gene's germline CDR1 is WSHSY and CDR2 SAAADI. CDR3 nucleotide sequence: TGCGCCAGCAGTGAGCTTTCGGGCATGAACACTGAAGCTTTCTTT. Its translation: CASSELSGMNTEAFF.

V is TRBV7-6 and J is TRBJ1-5; no reliable D call. This CDR3 comprises 13 residues. The V and J ends lost 1 base and 5 bases respectively, with 6 bases between them. Looked up from germline, CDR1 is SGHVS and CDR2 is FNYEAQ. CDR3 in amino acids: CASSLEVDQPQHF. CDR3 DNA: TGTGCCAGCAGCTTAGAGGTGGATCAGCCCCAGCATTTT.

The chain recombines TRBV7-9 with TRBJ2-7; 7 bases align to TRBD2. There are 13 residues in the CDR3. CDR1 and CDR2 from the germline V gene are SEHNR and FQNEAQ (reference sequence). After removal of 8 bases from V and 5 bases from J, the junction contained 9 bases not matched to a gene. As DNA, the CDR3 is TGTGCCAGCGGGAGGGGAGGGCGCGACGAGCAGTACTTC. Amino acid sequence: CASGRGGRDEQYF.

The V gene is TRBV11-2, the J gene TRBJ2-7; D is perhaps TRBD1 (6 bases). The CDR3 consists of 16 residues. Between the trimmed V and J ends, which lost 2 bases and 6 bases, there was a span of 20 bases. Germline V CDR1 and CDR2: SGHAT, FQNNGV. The CDR3 here is CASSLRVQGPLGEQYF. The CDR3 coding sequence is TGTGCCAGCAGCTTACGGGTACAGGGTCCCCTCGGCGAGCAGTACTTC.

A remark on this clone: Other nucleotide sequences from this sample produce the same CDR3. The rearrangement links TRBV30 to TRBJ2-7, with 13 bases fitting TRBD2. The CDR3 consists of 15 residues. CDR1 and CDR2 from the germline V gene are GTSNPN and SVGIG (reference sequence). V lost 1 base and J lost 2; bases outside the gene matches: 2. The CDR3 reads CAWSAGLAGAYEQYF. CDR3 nucleotides: TGTGCCTGGAGTGCCGGACTAGCGGGGGCCTACGAGCAGTACTTC. Supplemented by reference TRBV30 and TRBJ2-7, the full variable domain reads SQTIHQWPATLVQPVGSPLSLECTVEGTSNPNLYWYRQAAGRGLQLLFYSVGIGQISSEVPQNLSASRPQDRQFILSSKKLLLSDSGFYLCAWSAGLAGAYEQYFGPGTRLTVT.

This clone was observed once. The CDR3 spells CSVHTGQGLDYEQYF. DNA of the CDR3: TGCAGCGTGCACACCGGACAGGGTCTAGACTACGAGCAGTACTTC. The chain links TRBV29-1 to TRBJ2-7; TRBD1 matches 8 bases. This CDR3 is built from 15 residues. J gave up 3 bases and V 6 bases, and 13 bases lay outside the gene matches. Germline assignment: CDR1 SQVTM and CDR2 ANQGSEA.

V is TRBV28 and J is TRBJ2-1; TRBD2 is a possible D gene (6 bases). The CDR3 is 15 residues long. Trimming took off 11 bases at V and 1 base at J, with 18 bases between the two ends. Germline V CDR1 and CDR2: MDHEN, SYDVKM. The CDR3 loop reads CASRGRTQSYNEQFF. Written as DNA, the CDR3 is TGTGCCTCCCGGGGGAGGACTCAGTCCTACAATGAGCAGTTCTTC. The whole variable domain, remainder taken from reference TRBV28 and TRBJ2-1, is DVKVTQSSRYLVKRTGEKVFLECVQDMDHENMFWYRQDPGLGLRLIYFSYDVKMKEKGDIPEGYSVSREKKERFSLILESASTNQTSMYLCASRGRTQSYNEQFFGPGTRLTVL.

In its sample, this clone was seen once. The rearrangement joins TRBV7-8 to TRBJ2-1; 10 bases match TRBD1. Germline CDR1 reads SGHVS; CDR2 reads FQNEAQ. The ends lost 5 bases at V and 5 bases at J; junction bases unmatched: 12. The CDR3 is 17 amino acids. The CDR3 spells CASSATSGTGAHNEQFF. CDR3 DNA sequence: TGTGCCAGCAGCGCGACGAGCGGGACAGGGGCTCACAATGAGCAGTTCTTC.

Comments on this clone: At the DNA level, this CDR3 is encoded by other sequences in the same sample as well. The CDR3 region has the DNA TGCAGCGTTGAACCGGGTACCGGGGAGCTGTTTTTT. Translating it yields CSVEPGTGELFF. This sequence joins TRBV29-1 and TRBJ2-2; no firm D call. CDR1 and CDR2 from the germline V gene are SQVTM and ANQGSEA. V lost 2 bases and J lost 5, with 6 bases in between. The CDR3 has 12 amino acids.

This rearrangement joins TRBV4-2 to TRBJ1-5; 7 nucleotides align to TRBD1. Germline loops: CDR1 LGHNA, CDR2 YNFKEQ. CDR3 length: 17 amino acids. V shed 0 bases and J 5 bases; nucleotides not matched to a gene: 10. The CDR3 region has the DNA TGTGCCAGCAGCCAAGATCTTCTATTAGGGGGCGATCAGCCCCAGCATTTT. Amino acid sequence: CASSQDLLLGGDQPQHF.

V and J are TRBV19 and TRBJ1-3, with 8 bases lining up with TRBD1. The CDR3 loop spans 15 amino acids. Germline V gene lookup returns CDR1 LNHDA and CDR2 SQIVND (reference sequence). J was trimmed by 3 bases and V by 6 bases; bases with no gene match: 7. The DNA for the CDR3 is TGTGCCAGTAGGACGACAGGGGCAGATGGAAACACCATATATTTT. Protein sequence: CASRTTGADGNTIYF. Variable domain in full (rest from reference TRBV19 and TRBJ1-3): DGGITQSPKYLFRKEGQNVTLSCEQNLNHDAMYWYRQDPGQGLRLIYYSQIVNDFQKGDIAEGYSVSREKKESFPLTVTSAQKNPTAFYLCASRTTGADGNTIYFGEGSWLTVV.

The CDR3 spells CASRTETDQETQYF. CDR3 DNA: TGTGCCAGCAGGACCGAGACAGACCAAGAGACCCAGTACTTC. The rearrangement links TRBV28 to TRBJ2-5; D might be TRBD1 (5 bases). CDR1 and CDR2 (germline): MDHEN, SYDVKM. This CDR3 spans 14 amino acids. V lost 6 bases and J lost 0, with 11 bases in between.

The chain uses TRBV2 and TRBJ2-5; 7 bases line up with TRBD2. The CDR3 consists of 15 residues. Germline loops: CDR1 SNHLY, CDR2 FYNNEI. V was pared by 7 bases and J by 6 bases, with 14 bases of the junction left unmatched. The DNA for the CDR3 is TGTGCCAGCAAGGTTGCCGGGGAGGGCGGACAGACCCAGTACTTC. Encoded protein: CASKVAGEGGQTQYF.

This chain links TRBV6-6 with TRBJ1-5; D is uncertain. Trimming cost V 5 bases and J 4 bases, with 9 bases left between them. The CDR3 has 13 amino acids. Germline V lookup: CDR1 MNHNY, CDR2 SVGAGI (reference sequence). The DNA of the CDR3 is TGTGCCAGCAGTCGGGCGATAAATCAGCCCCAGCATTTT. This codes for CASSRAINQPQHF.

V is TRBV10-2 and J is TRBJ2-7; D is perhaps TRBD1 (6 bases). V was pared by 7 bases and J by 2 bases, with 15 bases between. Germline CDR1 WSHSY, CDR2 SAAADI. The CDR3 consists of 14 residues. The CDR3 DNA reads as TGCGCCAGCACCTCTCTTGGGACACCCTACGAGCAGTACTTC. Encoded protein: CASTSLGTPYEQYF.

The chain recombines TRBV7-9 with TRBJ2-5; D remains ambiguous. With 3 bases removed from V and 0 bases from J, the gap between germline ends came to 8 bases. Germline assignment: CDR1 SEHNR and CDR2 FQNEAQ (reference sequence). This CDR3 contains 14 residues. In nucleotides, the CDR3 is TGTGCCAGCAGCTTCCCAGAGTACCAAGAGACCCAGTACTTC. Translation: CASSFPEYQETQYF. The full variable domain, with the rest looked up from reference TRBV7-9 and TRBJ2-5, is DTGVSQNPRHKITKRGQNVTFRCDPISEHNRLYWYRQTLGQGPEFLTYFQNEAQLEKSRLLSDRFSAERPKGSFSTLEIQRTEQGDSAMYLCASSFPEYQETQYFGPGTRLLVL.

CDR3 sequence: CASTLRGTPRETQYF. CDR3 nucleotide sequence: TGTGCCAGCACCCTACGGGGGACACCTAGGGAGACCCAGTACTTC. The J gene is TRBJ2-5, the V gene TRBV6-6; D is perhaps TRBD1 or TRBD2 (6 bases each). Germline V gene lookup returns CDR1 MNHNY and CDR2 SVGAGI (reference sequence). CDR3 length: 15 amino acids. With 7 bases removed from V and 5 bases from J, the gap between germline ends came to 20 bases.

The chain links TRBV30 to TRBJ2-1; no clear D. The CDR3 contains 12 residues. Trimming cost V 3 bases and J 9 bases, with 12 bases left between them. Germline loops: CDR1 GTSNPN, CDR2 SVGIG (reference sequence). For the CDR3, the DNA is TGTGCCTGGAGAGGTCCCTCGGGTGAGCAGTTCTTC. Amino acids: CAWRGPSGEQFF.

Note on this clone: At the DNA level, this CDR3 is encoded by other sequences in the same sample as well. In DNA form, the CDR3 reads TGTGCCAGCAGTTTGGGCGCAAGAAGCTACGAGCAGTACTTC. Protein product: CASSLGARSYEQYF. The chain couples TRBV27 to TRBJ2-7, with D uncertain. In germline, CDR1 is MNHEY, CDR2 SMNVEV (reference sequence). V was shortened by 3 bases and J by 3 bases, with 12 bases between the two germline ends. The CDR3 contains 14 residues.

This chain links TRBV14 with TRBJ1-1; 10 bases are shared with TRBD1. The CDR3 loop spans 18 amino acids. The germline CDR1 and CDR2 sequences are SGHDN and FVKESK. V was pared by 0 bases and J by 1 base, with 8 bases of the junction left unmatched. The CDR3 protein is CASSQEDWDRGWNTEAFF. CDR3 in DNA: TGTGCCAGCAGCCAAGAGGACTGGGACAGGGGTTGGAACACTGAAGCTTTCTTT.